This T cell receptor (beta chain) was captured in a study of blood T cell repertoires in COVID-19. Overall study: The United States, Italy and Spain were the sources of the acute and convalescent COVID-19 samples. T cells, B-cell-depleted T cells, or PBMCs supplied cDNA or gDNA.

This CDR3 is 15 amino acids long. Germline V gene lookup returns CDR1 SNHLY and CDR2 FYNNEI. Trimming removed 4 bases from V and 8 bases from J, with 17 bases in between. Per the original data handling: Amplification from reference gene primers served as the basis for estimated nucleated cell counts. Repertoires were generated with immunoSEQ multiplex PCR, while TCRdb's copy carries only in-frame clones and drops some. Clone size and the V and J calls come from that table; the DNA yielded D and trimming. This repertoire shows under 130,000 clones, about 85% found once; its top ten account for roughly 4%.

V usage is TRBV2 and J usage is TRBJ1-4; weak D call: TRBD1 (6 bases). This receptor was obtained from a man over 45 with acute or convalescent COVID-19. Material: peripheral blood. The CDR3 DNA reads TGTGCCAGCAGTGCCCCAGGGGATTGGGGGGAAAAACTGTTTTTT. Its protein is CASSAPGDWGEKLFF.